This record looks at one T cell receptor (beta chain) sequence and its context. Its antigen remains unidentified. The input lacks base qualities; no much larger clone sits a single base away. The time point label corresponds to: week 23, last vaccination. Every vaccine dose consisted of 300 ug of a 20-mer mutant IDH1 peptide in Montanide, administered subcutaneously together with topical imiquimod. Donors had newly diagnosed WHO grade 3 or 4 IDH1-mutant astrocytomas with loss of nuclear ATRX. The samples were drawn from NOA16, a multicentre, single-arm, open-label phase I trial in Germany that tested a mutant IDH1 peptide vaccine in humans for the first time. Genomic DNA for TCRB sequencing was isolated from EDTA blood with the DNeasy Blood and Tissue Kit. This sample is drawn from a study of a mutant IDH1 vaccine in newly diagnosed glioma (dated by TCRdb to about 2021). About the full investigation: Across visits V03 through V10, patients got a total of eight vaccinations, given in weeks 1, 3, 5, 7, 11, 15, 19 and 23. Prior to enrollment, patients had been given standard therapy consisting of radiotherapy alone, temozolomide alone, or radiochemotherapy with temozolomide, with the combination given to most patients. Of the approximately 29 treated patients, 62.5% were male and approximately 38% were female, and a mean age of around 40 years was recorded. For exploratory analyses, approximately 25 treated patients had longitudinal TCRB deep sequencing done wherever samples were available. Vaccination started 4-6 weeks after radiotherapy alone, or was given together with temozolomide cycles in the groups whose treatment included chemotherapy. Peripheral blood was collected at six visits: V03 (baseline), V05, V07, V10, V12 and V13. General study outcomes and caveats: Pseudoprogression seemed to be unrelated to changes in the top peripheral T cell clonotypes found by TCRB sequencing. PBMC samples for TCRB deep sequencing were selected based on availability. Immune responses induced by the vaccine were seen in over 90% of patients across multiple MHC alleles. According to the authors, sample limitations meant that analyses of patient blood samples could not be reproduced.

Library creation used the immunoSEQ multiplex PCR assay. Rearranged TCR beta chain sequences were amplified using the hsTCRB Kit according to the manufacturer's protocol. Sequencing of TCRB libraries was carried out on an Illumina MiSeq. The study's own analysis went as follows. Demultiplexing, trimming and gene mapping were performed with the kit vendor's proprietary platform. TCRdb took this table from immuneACCESS and kept in-frame rearrangements with V and J called. Such tables lack part of the clones; where checked against another copy, unresolved V genes explain under half of the gap, and the rest is unexplained. The V and J calls and clone size come from that table; D and trimming were worked out from the DNA. This sample comprises almost 85,000 clones, approximately 85% of them detected only once. Around 2% of the sample belongs to the ten largest clones. This clonotype was sampled from a man younger than 45 with glioma. Some clones in this sample may be carry-over from other donors' samples. The sample consisted of PBMCs, taken from a glioma patient whose treatment included an IDH1 peptide vaccine.

The CDR3 has the sequence CAISEPDGGRYTEAFF. The bases read TGTGCCATCAGTGAGCCGGACGGGGGGAGATACACTGAAGCTTTCTTT. The V and J segments used are TRBV10-3 and TRBJ1-1; TRBD1 is a weak D gene call, 5 bases matching. Based on the germline V gene, the CDR1 and CDR2 sequences are ENHRY and SYGVKD. Trimming at the junction amounts to 2 bases on V and 3 bases on J, and the germline ends lie 16 bases apart. From the cysteine up to the phenylalanine, the CDR3 has a length of 16 residues. Of all the DNA, just the CDR3 is kept, 48 bases in frame from base 1.